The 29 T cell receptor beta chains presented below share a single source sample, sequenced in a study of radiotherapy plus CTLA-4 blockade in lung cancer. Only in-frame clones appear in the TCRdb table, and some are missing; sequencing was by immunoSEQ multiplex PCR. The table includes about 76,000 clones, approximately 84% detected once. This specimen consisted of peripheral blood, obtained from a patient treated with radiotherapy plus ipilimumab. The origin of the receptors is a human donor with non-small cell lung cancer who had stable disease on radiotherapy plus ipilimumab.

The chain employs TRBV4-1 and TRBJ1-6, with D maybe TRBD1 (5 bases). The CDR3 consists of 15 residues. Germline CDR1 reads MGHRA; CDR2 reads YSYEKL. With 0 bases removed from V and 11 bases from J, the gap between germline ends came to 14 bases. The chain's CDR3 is CASSQEYRGGTPLHF. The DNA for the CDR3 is TGCGCCAGCAGCCAAGAGTATAGGGGAGGAACACCCCTCCACTTT.

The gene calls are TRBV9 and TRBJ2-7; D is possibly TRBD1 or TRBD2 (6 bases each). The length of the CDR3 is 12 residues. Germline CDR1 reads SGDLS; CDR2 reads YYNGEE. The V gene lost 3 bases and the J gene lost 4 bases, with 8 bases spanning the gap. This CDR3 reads CASSGGGYEQYF. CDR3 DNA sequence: TGTGCCAGCAGCGGAGGGGGGTACGAGCAGTACTTC. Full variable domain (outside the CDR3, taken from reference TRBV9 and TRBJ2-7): DSGVTQTPKHLITATGQRVTLRCSPRSGDLSVYWYQQSLDQGLQFLIQYYNGEERAKGNILERFSAQQFPDLHSELNLSSLELGDSALYFCASSGGGYEQYFGPGTRLTVT.

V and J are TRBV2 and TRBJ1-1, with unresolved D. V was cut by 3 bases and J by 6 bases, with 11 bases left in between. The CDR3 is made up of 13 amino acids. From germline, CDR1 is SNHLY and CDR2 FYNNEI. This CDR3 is CASSEARESEAFF. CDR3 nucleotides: TGTGCCAGCAGTGAGGCGAGGGAGTCTGAAGCTTTCTTT.

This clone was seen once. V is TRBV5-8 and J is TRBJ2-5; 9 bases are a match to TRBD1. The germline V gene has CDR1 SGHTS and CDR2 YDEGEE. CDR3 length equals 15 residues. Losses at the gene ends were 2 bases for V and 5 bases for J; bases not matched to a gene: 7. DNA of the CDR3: TGTGCCAGCAGCTTTTCGGACAGGGGAAGGGAGACCCAGTACTTC. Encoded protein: CASSFSDRGRETQYF.

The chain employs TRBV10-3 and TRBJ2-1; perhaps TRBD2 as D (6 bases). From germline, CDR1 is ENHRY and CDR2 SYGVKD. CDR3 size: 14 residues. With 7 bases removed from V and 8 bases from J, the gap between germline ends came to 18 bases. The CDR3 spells CAIKRRTGGDEQFF. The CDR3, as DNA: TGTGCCATCAAGCGGCGGACCGGGGGAGATGAGCAGTTCTTC.

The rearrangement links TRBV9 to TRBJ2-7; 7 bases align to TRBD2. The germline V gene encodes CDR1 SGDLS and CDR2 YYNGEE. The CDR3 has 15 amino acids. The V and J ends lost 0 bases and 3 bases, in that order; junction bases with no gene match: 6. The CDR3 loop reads CASSVAAGGNYEQYF. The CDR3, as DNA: TGTGCCAGCAGCGTAGCGGCCGGGGGGAACTACGAGCAGTACTTC.

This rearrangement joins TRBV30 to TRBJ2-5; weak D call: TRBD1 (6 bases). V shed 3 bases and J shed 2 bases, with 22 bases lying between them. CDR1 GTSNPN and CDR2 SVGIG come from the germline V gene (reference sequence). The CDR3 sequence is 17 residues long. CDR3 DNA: TGTGCCTGGAGGAGGGGAAACTCGGACAGAAGACAAGAGACCCAGTACTTC. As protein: CAWRRGNSDRRQETQYF.

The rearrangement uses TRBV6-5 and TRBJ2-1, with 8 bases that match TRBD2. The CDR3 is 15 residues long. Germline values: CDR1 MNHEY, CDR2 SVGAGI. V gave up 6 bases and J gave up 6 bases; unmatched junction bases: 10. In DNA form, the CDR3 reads TGTGCCAGCAGCCCGGGGGGGCCATTAGCCAATGAGCAGTTCTTC. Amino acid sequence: CASSPGGPLANEQFF.

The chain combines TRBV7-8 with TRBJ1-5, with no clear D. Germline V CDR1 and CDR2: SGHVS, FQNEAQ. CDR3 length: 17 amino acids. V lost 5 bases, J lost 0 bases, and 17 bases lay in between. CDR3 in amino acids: CASSPGSVRASNQPQHF. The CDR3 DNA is TGTGCCAGCAGCCCTGGTTCCGTTCGAGCTAGCAATCAGCCCCAGCATTTT. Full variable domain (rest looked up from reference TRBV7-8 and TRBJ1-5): GAGVSQSPRYKVAKRGQDVALRCDPISGHVSLFWYQQALGQGPEFLTYFQNEAQLDKSGLPSDRFFAERPEGSVSTLKIQRTQQEDSAVYLCASSPGSVRASNQPQHFGDGTRLSIL.

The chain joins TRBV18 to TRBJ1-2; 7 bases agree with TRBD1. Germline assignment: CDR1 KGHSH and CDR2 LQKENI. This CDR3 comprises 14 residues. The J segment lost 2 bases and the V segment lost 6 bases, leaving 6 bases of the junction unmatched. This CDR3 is CASSPDRENYGYTF. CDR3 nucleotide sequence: TGTGCCAGCTCGCCTGACAGGGAGAACTATGGCTACACCTTC.

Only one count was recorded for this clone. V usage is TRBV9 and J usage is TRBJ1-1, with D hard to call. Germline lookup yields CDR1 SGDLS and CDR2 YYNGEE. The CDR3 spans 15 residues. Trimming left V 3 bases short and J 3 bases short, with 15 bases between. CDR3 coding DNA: TGTGCCAGCAGCGCTCGGGAAGGCTCGTACACTGAAGCTTTCTTT. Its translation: CASSAREGSYTEAFF.

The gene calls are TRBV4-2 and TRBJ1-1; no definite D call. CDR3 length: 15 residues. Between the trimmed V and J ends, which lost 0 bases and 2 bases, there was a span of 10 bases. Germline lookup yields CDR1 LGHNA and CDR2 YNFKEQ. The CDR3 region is CASSQEGQYNTEAFF. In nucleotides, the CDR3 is TGTGCCAGCAGCCAAGAAGGCCAATATAACACTGAAGCTTTCTTT.

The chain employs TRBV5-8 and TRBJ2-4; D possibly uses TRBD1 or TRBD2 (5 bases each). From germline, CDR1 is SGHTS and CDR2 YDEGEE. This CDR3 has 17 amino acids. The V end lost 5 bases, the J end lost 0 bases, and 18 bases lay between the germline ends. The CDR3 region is CASRPGHRFIAKNIQYF. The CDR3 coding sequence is TGTGCCAGCAGACCGGGGCACAGGTTTATAGCCAAAAACATTCAGTACTTC.

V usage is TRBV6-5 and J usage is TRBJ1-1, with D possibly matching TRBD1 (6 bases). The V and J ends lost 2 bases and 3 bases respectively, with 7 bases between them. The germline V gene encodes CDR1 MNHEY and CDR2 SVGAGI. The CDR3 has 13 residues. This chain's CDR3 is CASSYQGYTEAFF. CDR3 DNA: TGTGCCAGCAGTTACCAGGGGTACACTGAAGCTTTCTTT.

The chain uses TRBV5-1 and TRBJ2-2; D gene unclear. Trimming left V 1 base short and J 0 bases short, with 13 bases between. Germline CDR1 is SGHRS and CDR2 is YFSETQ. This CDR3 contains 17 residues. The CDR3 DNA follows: TGCGCCAGCAGCTTGAATAATATTCGTCCGAACACCGGGGAGCTGTTTTTT. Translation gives CASSLNNIRPNTGELFF. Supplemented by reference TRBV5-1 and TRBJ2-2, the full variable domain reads KAGVTQTPRYLIKTRGQQVTLSCSPISGHRSVSWYQQTPGQGLQFLFEYFSETQRNKGNFPGRFSGRQFSNSRSEMNVSTLELGDSALYLCASSLNNIRPNTGELFFGEGSRLTVL.

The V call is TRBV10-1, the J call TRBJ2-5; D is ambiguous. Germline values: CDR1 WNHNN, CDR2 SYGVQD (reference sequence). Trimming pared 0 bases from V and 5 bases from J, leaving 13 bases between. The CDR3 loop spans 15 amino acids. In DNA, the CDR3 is TGCGCCAGCAGTGAGTCGAGCGCTTTAGGGGAGACCCAGTACTTC. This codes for CASSESSALGETQYF.

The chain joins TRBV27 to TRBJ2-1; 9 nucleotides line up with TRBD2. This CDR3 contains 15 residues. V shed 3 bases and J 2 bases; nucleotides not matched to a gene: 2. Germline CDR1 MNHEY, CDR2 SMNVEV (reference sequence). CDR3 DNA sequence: TGTGCCAGCAGTTTTAGCGGGGGACCCTACAATGAGCAGTTCTTC. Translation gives CASSFSGGPYNEQFF.

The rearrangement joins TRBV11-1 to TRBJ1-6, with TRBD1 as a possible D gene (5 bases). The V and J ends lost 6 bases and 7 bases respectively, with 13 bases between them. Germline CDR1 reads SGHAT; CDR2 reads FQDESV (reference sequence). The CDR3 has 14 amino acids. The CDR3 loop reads CASRAGVGNSPLHF. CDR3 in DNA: TGTGCCAGCAGAGCGGGGGTAGGGAATTCACCCCTCCACTTT.

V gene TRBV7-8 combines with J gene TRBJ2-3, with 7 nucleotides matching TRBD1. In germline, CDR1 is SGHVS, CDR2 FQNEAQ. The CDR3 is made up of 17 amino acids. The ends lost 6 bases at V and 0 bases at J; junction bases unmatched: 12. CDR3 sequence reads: CASRPRGGGRSTDTQYF. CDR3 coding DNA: TGTGCCAGCAGACCTAGAGGGGGCGGGCGTAGCACAGATACGCAGTATTTT.

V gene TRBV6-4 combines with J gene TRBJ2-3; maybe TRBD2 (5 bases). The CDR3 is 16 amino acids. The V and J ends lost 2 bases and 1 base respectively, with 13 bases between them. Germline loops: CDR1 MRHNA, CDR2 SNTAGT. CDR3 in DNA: TGTGCCAGCAGTGACCCTACTAGGAAGGGCACAGATACGCAGTATTTT. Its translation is CASSDPTRKGTDTQYF.

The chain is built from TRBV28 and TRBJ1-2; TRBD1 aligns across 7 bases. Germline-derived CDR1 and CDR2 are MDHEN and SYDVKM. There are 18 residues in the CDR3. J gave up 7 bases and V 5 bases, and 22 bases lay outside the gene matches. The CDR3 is CASSRPGPGTADRRGYTF. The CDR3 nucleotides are TGTGCCAGCAGTCGACCCGGGCCGGGGACAGCCGATCGGCGTGGCTACACCTTC.

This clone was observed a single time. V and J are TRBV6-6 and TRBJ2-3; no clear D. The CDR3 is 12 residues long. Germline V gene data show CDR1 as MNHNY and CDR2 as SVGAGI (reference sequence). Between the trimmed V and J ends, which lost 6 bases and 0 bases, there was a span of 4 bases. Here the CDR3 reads CASRPSTDTQYF. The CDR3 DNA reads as TGTGCCAGCAGACCTAGCACAGATACGCAGTATTTT.

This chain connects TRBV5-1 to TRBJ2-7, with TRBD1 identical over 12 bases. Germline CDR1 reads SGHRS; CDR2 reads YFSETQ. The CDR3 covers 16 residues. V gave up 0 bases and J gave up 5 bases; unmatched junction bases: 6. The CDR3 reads CASSLVGQGAPNEQYF. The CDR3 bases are TGCGCCAGCAGCTTGGTGGGACAGGGGGCCCCAAACGAGCAGTACTTC.

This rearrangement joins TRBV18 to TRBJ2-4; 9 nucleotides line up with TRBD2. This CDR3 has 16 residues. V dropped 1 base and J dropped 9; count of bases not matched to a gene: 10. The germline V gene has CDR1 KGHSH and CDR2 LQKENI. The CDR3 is CASSPLFRTSEAIQYF. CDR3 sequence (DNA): TGTGCCAGCTCACCACTCTTCAGGACTAGCGAGGCCATTCAGTACTTC.

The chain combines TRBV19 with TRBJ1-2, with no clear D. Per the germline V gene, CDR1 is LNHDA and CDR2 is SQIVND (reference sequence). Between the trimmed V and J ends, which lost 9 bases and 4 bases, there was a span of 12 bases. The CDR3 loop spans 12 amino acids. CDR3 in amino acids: CASTDGAYGYTF. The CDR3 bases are TGTGCCAGCACCGACGGAGCCTATGGCTACACCTTC.

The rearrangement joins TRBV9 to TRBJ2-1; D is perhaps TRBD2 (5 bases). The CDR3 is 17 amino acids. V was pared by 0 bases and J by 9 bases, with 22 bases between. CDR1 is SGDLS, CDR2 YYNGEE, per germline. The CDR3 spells CASSVDLPTAPRGEQFF. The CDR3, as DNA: TGTGCCAGCAGCGTAGACCTTCCCACGGCACCCCGGGGTGAGCAGTTCTTC.

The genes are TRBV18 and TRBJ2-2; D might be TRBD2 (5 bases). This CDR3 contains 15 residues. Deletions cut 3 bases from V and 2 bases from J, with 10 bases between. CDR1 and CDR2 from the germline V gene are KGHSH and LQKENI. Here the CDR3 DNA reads TGTGCCAGCTCACCGACTAATTCCAACACCGGGGAGCTGTTTTTT. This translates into CASSPTNSNTGELFF.

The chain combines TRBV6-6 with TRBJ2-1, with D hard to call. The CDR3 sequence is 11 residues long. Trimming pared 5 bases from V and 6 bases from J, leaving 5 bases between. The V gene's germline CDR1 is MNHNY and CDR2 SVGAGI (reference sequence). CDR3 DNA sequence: TGTGCCAGCAGTCCACTCAATGAGCAGTTCTTC. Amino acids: CASSPLNEQFF.

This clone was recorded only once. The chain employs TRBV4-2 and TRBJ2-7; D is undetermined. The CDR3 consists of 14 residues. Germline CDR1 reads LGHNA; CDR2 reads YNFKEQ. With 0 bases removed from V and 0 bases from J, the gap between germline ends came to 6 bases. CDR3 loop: CASSQDTSSYEQYF. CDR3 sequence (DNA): TGTGCCAGCAGCCAAGATACTTCCTCCTACGAGCAGTACTTC.